The present TCR beta chain was sequenced within a study of T-cell reconstitution after alpha-beta-depleted transplantation in children. Study findings and constraints: In patients about two months after transplant, alpha-beta T cells reportedly arose from several hundred expanded graft clones. T-cell counts and diversity were attributed mostly to newly produced T cells one year after transplant.

The V gene's germline CDR1 is KGHDR and CDR2 SFDVKD. Trimming stripped 4 bases from V and 0 bases from J, with 12 bases between. The CDR3 length is 16 residues. This clonotype showed up many times. Its antigen is not known. As it was prepared, the TCRbeta library received unique molecular identifiers. TCRdb processed the PCR reads anew with MiXCR; each CDR3 protein has one entry. This sample has about 420,000 distinct CDR3 sequences; 15% to 20% occur once, and the top ten carry under 30%. This material consisted of PBMCs, mostly from graft donor cells, taken 360 days after TCRalphabeta/CD19-depleted stem cell transplant. The chain uses TRBV24-1 and TRBJ2-4; D unresolved. This TCR derives from a boy under three years old who had a stem cell transplant for Wiskott-Aldrich syndrome, so the T cells may come from the graft donor. CDR3 sequence (DNA): TGTGCCACCAGTGACGCCGACCCGAGAGCCAAAAACATTCAGTACTTC. Its protein product is CATSDADPRAKNIQYF.